These 30 T cell receptor beta chains originate from one sample sequenced in a study of tumor-infiltrating lymphocytes in primary liver carcinoma. TCR beta cDNA came from approximately 490 ng total RNA, primed with a constant-region primer. Slightly modified ARM-PCR with three nested multiplex PCR rounds yielded TCR beta libraries. Use of TRBV1-TRBV30 forward primers with a C-beta reverse primer characterized the first two PCR rounds, which lasted 10 cycles each. TCRdb reanalysed the multiplex PCR reads using MiXCR and keeps one entry per CDR3 protein. Altogether about 320,000 distinct CDR3 sequences are present, approximately 65% being singletons, with the ten largest covering approximately 9%. Unsorted whole blood supplied the blood RNA, and germline DNA was isolated too. Sample: peripheral blood. All receptors come from a middle-aged man with primary liver carcinoma and hepatitis B virus infection.

For this clonotype: This may be a read error, as it is one base from a much larger clone. Because it lacks the conserved phenylalanine or tryptophan at the end, this CDR3 is likely a read error. The V call is TRBV10-3, the J call TRBJ2-1; 7 positions agree with TRBD1. The trim removed 11 bases at V and 0 bases at J, leaving 10 bases unmatched. From germline, CDR1 is ENHRY and CDR2 SYGVKD. CDR3 size: 15 residues. CDR3 loop: CAVTPRDSSYNEQFL. In DNA form, the CDR3 reads TGTGCCGTAACCCCCCGGGACAGCTCCTACAATGAGCAGTTCCTC.

In regard to this clonotype: A much larger clone lies one base from this, so it may be a read error. V is TRBV6-5 and J is TRBJ2-2; the match to TRBD2 covers 10 bases. The CDR3 covers 15 residues. CDR1 is MNHEY and CDR2 is SVGAGI in the germline V gene. CDR3 coding DNA: TGTGCCAGCAGCGCTAGCGGGAGTTGGACCGGGGAGCTGCTTTTT. It codes for CASSASGSWTGELLF.

With respect to this clonotype: The junction departs from the called germline gene at one end, perhaps through a read error. The V call is TRBV29-1, the J call TRBJ2-5; 8 nucleotides agree with TRBD2. The CDR3 has 13 amino acids. Germline V gives CDR1 SQVTM, CDR2 ANQGSEA. The CDR3 is CNVRLAGQDTQYF. The CDR3 nucleotides read TGCAACGTGCGGCTAGCGGGCCAAGATACCCAGTACTTC.

Remarks on this clonotype: This clone may be a read error of a much larger clone one base away. This chain joins TRBV4-1 and TRBJ1-6; D is ambiguous. The germline gives CDR1 MGHRA, CDR2 YSYEKL. CDR3 length: 16 residues. CDR3 loop: CASSQDKGSYNSPLLF. CDR3 DNA sequence: TGCGCCAGCAGCCAAGATAAGGGCAGCTATAATTCACCCCTCCTCTTT.

The table lists this clonotype with many counts. The chain employs TRBV5-6 and TRBJ2-7; 11 bases match TRBD1. The junction had 1 base not matched to a gene; V was cut back by 5 bases and J by 0 bases. The germline V gene has CDR1 SGHDT and CDR2 YYEEEE. This CDR3 is built from 14 residues. The CDR3 spells CASRGQGDSYEQYF. Written as DNA, the CDR3 is TGTGCCAGCAGGGGACAGGGGGACTCCTACGAGCAGTACTTC. Combining the CDR3 with reference TRBV5-6 and TRBJ2-7 gives the whole variable domain DAGVTQSPTHLIKTRGQQVTLRCSPKSGHDTVSWYQQALGQGPQFIFQYYEEEERQRGNFPDRFSGHQFPNYSSELNVNALLLGDSALYLCASRGQGDSYEQYFGPGTRLTVT.

Comment on this clonotype: A read error is possible here, since a much larger clone lies one base away. The chain joins TRBV12-3 or TRBV12-4 to TRBJ2-2, with a weak D call TRBD2 (5 bases). CDR3 size: 13 residues. The CDR3 region is CASSQTKTGEPFF. CDR3 bases: TGTGCCAGCAGCCAAACTAAGACCGGGGAGCCGTTTTTT.

With respect to this clonotype: A much larger clone sits a single nucleotide away, making a read error possible. The gene calls are TRBV10-1 and TRBJ2-5; D ambiguous. The CDR3 runs 14 residues. Germline lookup yields CDR1 WNHNN and CDR2 SYGVQD (reference sequence). V lost 3 bases and J lost 4, with 12 bases in between. The CDR3 DNA sequence: TGCGCCAGCAGTGAAGCAGTGGCTGGAGAGACCCAGTACTTC. Encoded protein: CASSEAVAGETQYF.

The chain couples TRBV29-1 to TRBJ2-7, with D possibly matching TRBD1 (5 bases). V was cut by 4 bases and J by 10 bases, with 14 bases left in between. From germline, CDR1 is SQVTM and CDR2 ANQGSEA. The CDR3 runs 11 residues. The CDR3 region is CSVAETVVQYF. CDR3 sequence (DNA): TGCAGCGTTGCTGAGACAGTCGTACAGTACTTC.

This clonotype was seen a single time. The junction differs from germline at one of its ends, possibly a read error. This chain uses TRBV11-1 with TRBJ2-2; the D gene is possibly TRBD2 (5 bases). This CDR3 spans 16 amino acids. Germline assignment: CDR1 SGHAT and CDR2 FQDESV (reference sequence). CDR3 nucleotides: TGTGCCAGTAGCTTAGATGGGAGACTATACACCAGGGAGCTGTTTTTT. It translates to CASSLDGRLYTRELFF.

A word on this clonotype: The junction departs from germline at one end; a sequencing error may be responsible. The chain couples TRBV11-1 to TRBJ2-1; D is perhaps TRBD2 (6 bases). This CDR3 is 14 amino acids long. The germline gives CDR1 SGHAT, CDR2 FQDESV (reference sequence). CDR3: CASSLRLVYYEQFF. CDR3 coding DNA: TGTGCCAGCAGCCTCCGACTAGTCTACTATGAGCAGTTCTTC.

This clonotype was observed a handful of times. The V gene is TRBV11-2, the J gene TRBJ1-4, with TRBD1 identical over 12 bases. The CDR3 consists of 17 residues. Trimming removed 3 bases from V and 5 bases from J; junction bases left unmatched: 7. The germline CDR1 and CDR2 sequences are SGHAT and FQNNGV. Written as DNA, the CDR3 is TGTGCCAGCAGCTTGGGGACAGGGGGCGCGGGAAATGAAAAACTGTTTTTT. Translated, it gives CASSLGTGGAGNEKLFF.

J is TRBJ2-2 and V is TRBV7-8; no definite D call. Germline CDR1 and CDR2: SGHVS and FQNEAQ. The CDR3 is 15 amino acids. V dropped 5 bases and J dropped 0 bases, with 10 bases sitting between them. Here the CDR3 reads CASSPGPPNTGELFF. DNA of the CDR3: TGTGCCAGCAGCCCCGGACCACCGAACACCGGGGAGCTGTTTTTT. Filled out from reference TRBV7-8 and TRBJ2-2, the complete variable domain reads GAGVSQSPRYKVAKRGQDVALRCDPISGHVSLFWYQQALGQGPEFLTYFQNEAQLDKSGLPSDRFFAERPEGSVSTLKIQRTQQEDSAVYLCASSPGPPNTGELFFGEGSRLTVL.

The V gene is TRBV4-2, the J gene TRBJ2-7; D unresolved. The germline V gene has CDR1 LGHNA and CDR2 YNFKEQ. Deletions cut 0 bases from V and 4 bases from J, with 7 bases between. The CDR3 consists of 13 residues. The chain's CDR3 is CASSQDGQYEQYF. The CDR3 DNA reads TGTGCCAGCAGCCAAGATGGTCAGTACGAGCAGTACTTC.

This chain connects TRBV5-4 to TRBJ2-1; 11 bases agree with TRBD2. Germline trimming cut 4 bases from V and 12 bases from J; bases unmatched to any gene: 12. Looked up from germline, CDR1 is SGHNT and CDR2 is YYREEE (reference sequence). There are 15 residues in the CDR3. DNA for the CDR3: TGTGCCAGCAGCCCCGGACTAGCGGGTCTCTATGTGCAGTTCTTC. Translation: CASSPGLAGLYVQFF.

Worth noting for this clonotype: It may be a read error: a sequence one base away is much more abundant. The rearrangement uses TRBV6-1 and TRBJ2-1; D gene unclear. In germline, CDR1 is MNHNS, CDR2 SASEGT. CDR3 length: 15 residues. The CDR3 loop reads CASNEIDGSYNEQFF. The CDR3 DNA reads as TGTGCCAGCAATGAAATTGACGGGTCCTACAATGAGCAGTTCTTC.

Remarks on this clonotype: With a much larger clone just one base away, this may be a read error. The chain employs TRBV5-5 and TRBJ1-5, with 9 bases matching TRBD1. Germline-derived CDR1 and CDR2 are SGHKS and YYEKEE (reference sequence). CDR3 length: 15 amino acids. The CDR3 nucleotides read TGTGCCAGAAGCTTGGGACAGGGAAGTAATCAGCCCCAGCATTTT. It translates to CARSLGQGSNQPQHF.

On this clonotype itself: At one of its ends the junction is not consistent with the germline gene, which may arise from a read error. The chain carries TRBV11-1 and TRBJ1-1; no clear D. The CDR3 is 15 amino acids. The germline gives CDR1 SGHAT, CDR2 FQDESV (reference sequence). The CDR3 DNA sequence: TGTGTCAGCAGCTTCGAGCAGACCTTGGGGACTGAAGCTTTCTTT. It encodes CVSSFEQTLGTEAFF.

The CDR3 DNA reads TGTGCCTGGCAGACCGGGGGGCGATTTGAAAAACTGTTTTTT. This gives the protein CAWQTGGRFEKLFF. The chain employs TRBV30 and TRBJ1-4, with D perhaps matching TRBD1 (6 bases). The CDR3 sequence is 14 residues long. Trimming cost V 5 bases and J 7 bases, with 17 bases left between them. Germline CDR1 is GTSNPN and CDR2 is SVGIG (reference sequence).

To note about this clonotype: Just one base apart from a much larger clone, this may be a read error. This chain joins TRBV10-3 and TRBJ1-2; TRBD1 is a possible D gene (5 bases). Germline V CDR1 and CDR2: ENHRY, SYGVKD. V was trimmed by 8 bases and J by 6 bases, leaving 16 bases between them. The CDR3 is 13 residues long. The CDR3 DNA reads TGTGCCATCCAACCTCGGGGCAGTAATGGCTACACCTTC. This encodes CAIQPRGSNGYTF.

This clonotype was seen more than once but under ten times. The chain uses TRBV6-6 and TRBJ2-7; TRBD1 aligns across 7 bases. V trimming: 6 bases; J trimming: 2 bases; junction bases outside the gene matches: 7. This CDR3 comprises 14 residues. Germline V CDR1 and CDR2: MNHNY, SVGAGI (reference sequence). CDR3 DNA sequence: TGTGCCAGCAGGGAGACAGGGATGACCTACGAGCAGTACTTC. Amino acid sequence: CASRETGMTYEQYF.

The V and J genes are TRBV25-1 and TRBJ1-4; D remains unclear. The V end lost 1 base, the J end lost 8 bases, and 17 bases lay between the germline ends. This CDR3 is built from 16 residues. CDR1 is MGHDK, CDR2 SYGVNS, per germline. CDR3 DNA sequence: TGTGCCAGCAGTGAATCGGGGTTAAGCGCGTGGGAAAAACTGTTTTTT. It translates to CASSESGLSAWEKLFF.

To note about this clonotype: This may stem from a read error, because a much larger clone lies one nucleotide away. The rearrangement uses TRBV10-3 and TRBJ2-1; 11 bases are a match to TRBD2. Germline V gene data show CDR1 as ENHRY and CDR2 as SYGVKD. V lost 11 bases and J lost 8; bases outside the gene matches: 5. CDR3 length: 12 residues. The CDR3 here is CAASGRFDEQFF. DNA of the CDR3: TGTGCCGCTAGCGGGAGGTTCGATGAGCAGTTCTTC.

Turning to this clonotype: One end of the junction does not line up with germline, which may come from a read error. The CDR3: CSAVGVPISYNEQFF. CDR3 sequence (DNA): TGCAGCGCCGTAGGGGTCCCCATCTCCTACAACGAGCAGTTCTTC. The V call is TRBV29-1, the J call TRBJ2-1, with D possibly TRBD1 on 5 matching bases. CDR1 is SQVTM, CDR2 ANQGSEA, per germline. The CDR3 length is 15 residues.

In regard to this clonotype: Without the conserved terminal phenylalanine or tryptophan, this CDR3 likely stems from a read error. The rearrangement joins TRBV5-4 to TRBJ2-5; no clear D. Germline values: CDR1 SGHNT, CDR2 YYREEE (reference sequence). Trimming pared 0 bases from V and 1 base from J, leaving 7 bases between. This CDR3 has 14 residues. The CDR3 sequence: CASSLAGAQETQYI. For the CDR3, the DNA is TGTGCCAGCAGCTTGGCCGGAGCCCAAGAGACCCAGTACATC.

As for this clonotype: Given a much more abundant clone one base away, this may be a read error. This CDR3 reads CASSEVGRNIQYF. The CDR3 DNA follows: TGTGCCAGCAGTGAGGTTGGCCGAAACATTCAGTACTTC. The V call is TRBV6-1, the J call TRBJ2-4; D is ambiguous. The CDR3 has 13 residues. V lost 3 bases, J lost 6 bases, and 9 bases lay in between. Germline V gene lookup returns CDR1 MNHNS and CDR2 SASEGT.

As regards this clonotype: Possible read error: a much larger clone is one base away. The chain combines TRBV29-1 with TRBJ1-1; 9 bases are shared with TRBD1. Trimming took 7 bases from V and 6 from J; bases not matched to a gene: 12. The CDR3 loop spans 14 amino acids. CDR1 is SQVTM, CDR2 ANQGSEA, per germline. The CDR3 nucleotides read TGCAGCGCCCAAGGGGGACAGGGAAATCCTGAAGCTTTCTTT. It codes for CSAQGGQGNPEAFF.

On this clonotype itself: This may stem from a read error, because a much larger clone lies one nucleotide away. This likely comes from a read error, as the CDR3 has no conserved phenylalanine or tryptophan at its end. The rearrangement uses TRBV11-2 and TRBJ2-6; D possibly corresponds to TRBD2 (5 bases). Looked up from germline, CDR1 is SGHAT and CDR2 is FQNNGV. The CDR3 has 15 residues. The germline V and J ends were trimmed by 4 bases and 0 bases, with 7 bases remaining between them. The CDR3 sequence: CASSSGYSGANVLTY. The CDR3 nucleotides are TGTGCCAGCAGCTCGGGATACTCTGGGGCCAACGTCCTGACTTAC.

J is TRBJ2-1 and V is TRBV14; TRBD2 matches 7 bases. The CDR3 length is 21 residues. Germline V gives CDR1 SGHDN, CDR2 FVKESK. V gave up 4 bases and J gave up 2 bases; unmatched junction bases: 23. CDR3 coding DNA: TGTGCCAGCAGCCTCAGAGGTAGGCTAGCGGAGCTTGAACCACCCTACAATGAGCAGTTCTTC. This codes for CASSLRGRLAELEPPYNEQFF.

This clonotype is a singleton in its sample. Given a much more abundant clone one base away, this may be a read error. This chain uses TRBV6-5 with TRBJ1-2; TRBD1 might be the D (5 bases). Germline CDR1 and CDR2: MNHEY and SVGAGI. The CDR3 has 14 residues. V was clipped by 0 bases and J by 6 bases, with 11 bases between them. The CDR3: CASSYSRDGHGYTF. As DNA, the CDR3 is TGTGCCAGCAGTTACTCGAGGGACGGGCATGGCTACACCTTC.

A remark on this clonotype: It may be a read error: a sequence one base away is much more abundant. This chain joins TRBV10-3 and TRBJ2-3; D might be TRBD1 (6 bases). This CDR3 has 16 residues. Germline V gene data show CDR1 as ENHRY and CDR2 as SYGVKD. The CDR3 bases are TGTACCATCAGTGAGTCAGGGGCACCCCGGTTTGATACGCAGTATTTT. Translation: CTISESGAPRFDTQYF.